These 27 T cell receptor beta chains share one sample of origin, sequenced in a study of blood T cell repertoires in COVID-19. The protocol was immunoSEQ multiplex PCR, while the TCRdb copy is restricted to in-frame clones and leaves out a portion. The sample records approximately 150,000 clones, roughly 84% being singletons. Source material: peripheral blood. The source is a human donor in a cohort sampled during active COVID-19.

The rearrangement links TRBV5-1 to TRBJ1-1, with D possibly being TRBD1 (6 bases). From germline, CDR1 is SGHRS and CDR2 YFSETQ. This CDR3 spans 15 amino acids. Deletions cut 0 bases from V and 3 bases from J, with 12 bases between. CDR3 DNA sequence: TGCGCCAGCAGCTTGGGTGGGGCAGGGGACACTGAAGCTTTCTTT. As protein: CASSLGGAGDTEAFF.

The chain links TRBV27 to TRBJ1-2; D call uncertain. V was cut by 2 bases and J by 4 bases, with 14 bases left in between. This CDR3 spans 15 amino acids. The germline CDR1 and CDR2 sequences are MNHEY and SMNVEV (reference sequence). CDR3 sequence: CASSLAREVGYGYTF. In DNA form, the CDR3 reads TGTGCCAGCAGTTTAGCGAGGGAGGTAGGCTATGGCTACACCTTC.

The chain is built from TRBV12-5 and TRBJ2-1; the D is unclear. The germline V and J ends were trimmed by 5 bases and 5 bases, with 19 bases remaining between them. Germline CDR1 and CDR2: LGHNT and FRNRAP. The CDR3 is made up of 16 amino acids. The CDR3 protein is CASGQSDSRPHNEQFF. The CDR3 nucleotides read TGTGCTAGTGGTCAATCCGACTCCCGGCCACACAATGAGCAGTTCTTC.

The gene calls are TRBV5-5 and TRBJ2-1; D possibly corresponds to TRBD1 (6 bases). Trimming cost V 4 bases and J 3 bases, with 11 bases left between them. In germline, CDR1 is SGHKS, CDR2 YYEKEE (reference sequence). The CDR3 consists of 14 residues. CDR3 protein: CASSGRGSYNEQFF. The CDR3 DNA is TGTGCCAGCAGCGGCAGGGGCAGCTACAATGAGCAGTTCTTC.

This chain joins TRBV30 and TRBJ1-3; no clear D gene. The CDR3 length is 12 residues. V lost 8 bases to trimming and J lost 0 bases, with 8 bases between them. Germline V gene data show CDR1 as GTSNPN and CDR2 as SVGIG (reference sequence). The CDR3 spells CARTSSGNTIYF. DNA for the CDR3: TGTGCCCGAACGAGCTCTGGAAACACCATATATTTT.

The rearrangement uses TRBV27 and TRBJ1-5; the D gene is possibly TRBD1 (5 bases). CDR3 length equals 14 residues. V lost 3 bases and J 6 bases, leaving 12 bases between the germline ends. Germline loops: CDR1 MNHEY, CDR2 SMNVEV (reference sequence). The CDR3 here is CASSFQGKGQPQHF. The CDR3, as DNA: TGTGCCAGCAGTTTTCAGGGAAAAGGTCAGCCCCAGCATTTT.

This chain uses TRBV2 with TRBJ2-7; D might be TRBD1 (5 bases). V dropped 6 bases and J dropped 1 base, with 7 bases sitting between them. CDR1 and CDR2 (germline): SNHLY, FYNNEI. The CDR3 has 12 residues. The CDR3 is CASRDTSYEQYV. CDR3 DNA: TGTGCCAGCAGGGACACTTCCTACGAGCAGTACGTC.

This sequence joins TRBV6-2 or TRBV6-3 and TRBJ2-1; 11 positions agree with TRBD2. There are 14 residues in the CDR3. Unmatched junction bases numbered 3, after V lost 4 bases and J lost 7 bases. The germline V gene has CDR1 MNHEY and CDR2 SVGEGT. The CDR3 loop is CASSSSGGPNEQFF. CDR3 nucleotides: TGTGCCAGCAGTTCTAGCGGGGGGCCTAATGAGCAGTTCTTC.

The chain carries TRBV19 and TRBJ1-2; D perhaps matches TRBD1 (5 bases). Germline V gives CDR1 LNHDA, CDR2 SQIVND (reference sequence). The CDR3 contains 15 residues. Trimming removed 8 bases from V and 6 bases from J, with 22 bases in between. This CDR3 reads CASRHMGGFTHGYTF. In DNA form, the CDR3 reads TGTGCCAGTCGACACATGGGGGGATTTACGCATGGCTACACCTTC.

This chain joins TRBV19 and TRBJ1-6; 8 nucleotides agree with TRBD1. CDR3 length equals 16 residues. Germline trimming cut 5 bases from V and 7 bases from J; bases unmatched to any gene: 10. Germline V lookup: CDR1 LNHDA, CDR2 SQIVND (reference sequence). CDR3 in amino acids: CASSSEGRGLNSPLHF. DNA for the CDR3: TGTGCCAGTAGTTCTGAGGGCAGGGGGCTAAATTCACCCCTCCACTTT.

The rearrangement joins TRBV7-9 to TRBJ2-1; D remains unclear. Germline V gives CDR1 SEHNR, CDR2 FQNEAQ (reference sequence). This CDR3 contains 13 residues. V was trimmed by 4 bases and J by 7 bases, leaving 11 bases between them. This chain's CDR3 is CASSSALRNEQFF. The CDR3, as DNA: TGTGCCAGCAGCTCGGCGCTGAGGAATGAGCAGTTCTTC.

The chain uses TRBV11-2 and TRBJ1-1; 8 bases fit TRBD1. CDR3 length equals 14 residues. The germline gives CDR1 SGHAT, CDR2 FQNNGV. With 5 bases clipped from V and 7 bases from J, the junction kept 9 bases outside the gene matches. The CDR3 here is CASSLSGTGYEAFF. The CDR3 DNA reads as TGTGCCAGCAGCCTTTCCGGGACAGGATATGAAGCTTTCTTT. The full variable domain, in which reference TRBV11-2 and TRBJ1-1 provide the parts outside the CDR3, is EAGVAQSPRYKIIEKRQSVAFWCNPISGHATLYWYQQILGQGPKLLIQFQNNGVVDDSQLPKDRFSAERLKGVDSTLKIQPAKLEDSAVYLCASSLSGTGYEAFFGQGTRLTVV.

This sequence joins TRBV30 and TRBJ2-3; TRBD1 is a possible D gene (5 bases). The CDR3 is 16 amino acids. Germline V gene lookup returns CDR1 GTSNPN and CDR2 SVGIG (reference sequence). V lost 2 bases and J lost 1, with 16 bases in between. The CDR3 coding sequence is TGTGCCTGGAGTCCCGGCCTCAAAGGGGGCACAGATACGCAGTATTTT. This encodes CAWSPGLKGGTDTQYF.

In this sample, this clone turned up a few times. The chain carries TRBV25-1 and TRBJ2-7, with TRBD1 matching 8 bases. V was pared by 8 bases and J by 5 bases, with 5 bases of the junction left unmatched. This CDR3 comprises 12 residues. The germline V gene has CDR1 MGHDK and CDR2 SYGVNS. CDR3 loop: CASRTGFNEQYF. CDR3 coding DNA: TGTGCCAGCCGGACAGGGTTCAACGAGCAGTACTTC.

In its sample, this clone was seen once. The CDR3: CATSDLRGGEQFF. The CDR3 DNA reads TGTGCCACCAGTGACCTCAGGGGTGGTGAGCAGTTCTTC. The V gene is TRBV24-1, the J gene TRBJ2-1; D possibly corresponds to TRBD1 (6 bases). Germline-derived CDR1 and CDR2 are KGHDR and SFDVKD. V lost 4 bases and J 9 bases, leaving 12 bases between the germline ends. CDR3 length equals 13 residues.

V gene TRBV7-3 combines with J gene TRBJ2-1; the D gene is possibly TRBD1 (5 bases). The V gene's germline CDR1 is SGHTA and CDR2 FQGTGA. The CDR3 spans 13 residues. Trimming took 5 bases from V and 10 from J, leaving 15 bases between them. CDR3 nucleotide sequence: TGTGCCAGCAGCCTCACAGGTGTTGGGGAGCAGTTCTTC. Translation gives CASSLTGVGEQFF.

CDR3 in DNA: TGCAGCGCGTCCGGTGGGACAGGGAATGAAAAACTGTTTTTT. It is translated as CSASGGTGNEKLFF. This chain connects TRBV29-1 to TRBJ1-4; 9 nucleotides align to TRBD1. The CDR3 totals 14 residues. Trimming removed 7 bases from V and 5 bases from J; junction bases left unmatched: 8. Germline CDR1 SQVTM, CDR2 ANQGSEA.

The CDR3 loop is CASSLLGTGDEKLFF. The CDR3 DNA reads TGTGCCAGCAGCTTGTTGGGGACAGGTGATGAAAAACTGTTTTTT. The chain has TRBV5-6 and TRBJ1-4, with 8 positions matching TRBD1. This CDR3 has 15 amino acids. The germline V gene encodes CDR1 SGHDT and CDR2 YYEEEE. The V segment lost 1 base and the J segment 6 bases; nucleotides outside the gene matches: 5.

The chain recombines TRBV23-1 with TRBJ2-3; TRBD1 matches 12 bases. TRBV23-1 is annotated as an ORF whose role is uncertain. V lost 0 bases to trimming and J lost 2 bases; unmatched junction nucleotides: 9. This CDR3 comprises 19 residues. The CDR3 is CASSQSGSRDRGHTDTQYF. CDR3 coding DNA: TGCGCCAGCAGTCAATCGGGGAGCCGGGACAGGGGGCACACAGATACGCAGTATTTT.

The chain joins TRBV5-1 to TRBJ2-7, with 8 bases fitting TRBD2. This CDR3 has 15 residues. Unmatched junction bases numbered 9, after V lost 2 bases and J lost 5 bases. Germline V gene data show CDR1 as SGHRS and CDR2 as YFSETQ. The CDR3 spells CASSLIPGGDDEQYV. CDR3 DNA: TGCGCCAGCAGCTTAATCCCCGGGGGGGATGACGAGCAGTACGTC.

The J gene is TRBJ2-1, the V gene TRBV29-1; 9 positions agree with TRBD2. Germline loops: CDR1 SQVTM, CDR2 ANQGSEA. This CDR3 is built from 14 residues. Germline trimming cut 5 bases from V and 7 bases from J; bases unmatched to any gene: 9. CDR3 protein: CSVQAASGTNEQFF. The DNA of the CDR3 is TGCAGCGTTCAGGCGGCTAGCGGGACTAATGAGCAGTTCTTC.

This chain connects TRBV24-1 to TRBJ1-2; tentative D call: TRBD1 (5 bases). V lost 3 bases and J lost 5, with 6 bases in between. Germline V gene lookup returns CDR1 KGHDR and CDR2 SFDVKD. The CDR3 has 12 amino acids. Here the CDR3 DNA reads TGTGCCACCAGTGATGGGGGGTATGGCTACACCTTC. This sequence encodes CATSDGGYGYTF.

The chain has TRBV5-1 and TRBJ1-6; 7 bases are shared with TRBD1. Per the germline V gene, CDR1 is SGHRS and CDR2 is YFSETQ. V shed 2 bases, J shed 9 bases, and the junction held 5 bases outside the gene matches. The CDR3 covers 14 residues. This chain's CDR3 is CASSLGTAASPLHF. CDR3 DNA: TGCGCCAGCAGCTTAGGGACAGCCGCTTCACCCCTCCACTTT.

J is TRBJ2-5 and V is TRBV2; TRBD2 aligns across 12 bases. Trimming removed 9 bases from V and 4 bases from J; junction bases left unmatched: 9. From germline, CDR1 is SNHLY and CDR2 FYNNEI. This CDR3 region has 15 residues. In nucleotides, the CDR3 is TGTGCCAGTCTCGTGTCGACTAGCGGGAGAGAGACCCAGTACTTC. It is translated as CASLVSTSGRETQYF.

The chain combines TRBV6-5 with TRBJ2-7, with a weak D call TRBD1 (6 bases). The CDR3 is made up of 15 amino acids. Germline V CDR1 and CDR2: MNHEY, SVGAGI. V was clipped by 6 bases and J by 1 base, with 16 bases between them. The CDR3 loop reads CASSVGTPPSYEQYV. CDR3 DNA: TGTGCCAGCAGCGTAGGGACACCACCTTCCTACGAGCAGTACGTC.

V usage is TRBV28 and J usage is TRBJ1-1; TRBD1 matches at 8 bases. The V segment lost 10 bases and the J segment 3 bases; nucleotides outside the gene matches: 4. The germline V gene has CDR1 MDHEN and CDR2 SYDVKM. CDR3 length equals 12 residues. CDR3 in DNA: TGTGCCATTAAACAGGGGGACACTGAAGCTTTCTTT. It is translated as CAIKQGDTEAFF.

This chain links TRBV5-1 with TRBJ1-1; D ambiguous. The CDR3 has 14 residues. From germline, CDR1 is SGHRS and CDR2 YFSETQ. The V end was cut by 1 base, the J end by 1 base, with 8 bases between. The CDR3 sequence: CASSLQTGNTEAFF. The CDR3 DNA follows: TGCGCCAGCAGCTTGCAGACGGGGAACACTGAAGCTTTCTTT.